This T cell receptor beta chain was sequenced in a study of T cell changes during pregnancy in multiple sclerosis (dated by TCRdb to between 2018 and 2021). In the study overall: Changes in the T cell repertoire over the course of pregnancy were examined in this study in women with multiple sclerosis.

Measured from the cysteine to the phenylalanine, the CDR3 is 12 residues long. Solely the CDR3 DNA is kept, with 36 bases framed from the first base. CDR1 and CDR2 (SQVTM, ANQGSEA) derive from the germline V gene. V loses 4 bases, J loses 3 bases, and the germline ends lie 9 bases apart. The library was prepared using the immunoSEQ multiplex PCR assay. Not all clones reach the TCRdb copy of this immuneACCESS table, which keeps in-frame sequences only. Checked studies attribute under half of the gap to unresolved V genes and leave the rest unexplained. Within this sample are around 100,000 clones, with roughly 90% of them counted one time only. 1.9% of the sample is held by the ten biggest clonotypes. As concerns this clone: Its antigen has not been determined. No base-level quality is on record; no much larger clone is a single base apart.

The sequence derives from a female donor with multiple sclerosis, enrolled in a pregnancy study. The chain is encoded by TRBV29-1 joined to TRBJ2-5, with TRBD2 perhaps the D gene, on 6 matching bases. The material sequenced was peripheral blood, taken after pregnancy. The sequenced DNA: TGCAGCGTTGTGGGCGGGGAAGAGACCCAGTACTTC. The translation is CSVVGGEETQYF.